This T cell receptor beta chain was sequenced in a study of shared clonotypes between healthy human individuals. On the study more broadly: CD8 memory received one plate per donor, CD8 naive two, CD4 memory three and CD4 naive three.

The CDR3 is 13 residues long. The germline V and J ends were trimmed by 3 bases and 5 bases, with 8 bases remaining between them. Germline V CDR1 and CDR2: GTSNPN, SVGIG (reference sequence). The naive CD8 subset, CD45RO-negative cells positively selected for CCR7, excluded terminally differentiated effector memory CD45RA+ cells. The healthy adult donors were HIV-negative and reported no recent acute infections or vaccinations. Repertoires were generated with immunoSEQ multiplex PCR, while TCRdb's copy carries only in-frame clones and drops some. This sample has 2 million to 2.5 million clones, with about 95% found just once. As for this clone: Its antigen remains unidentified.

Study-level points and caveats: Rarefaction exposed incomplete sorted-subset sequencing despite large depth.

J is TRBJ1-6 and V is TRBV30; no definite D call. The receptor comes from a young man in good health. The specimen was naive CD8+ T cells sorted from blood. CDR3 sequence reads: CAWRGLDNSPLHF. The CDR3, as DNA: TGTGCCTGGAGGGGTTTAGATAATTCACCCCTCCACTTT.